This T cell receptor (beta chain) appears in the sequencing data of a study of T-cell reconstitution after alpha-beta-depleted transplantation in children. Findings and limits, study-wide: Reportedly, roughly two months post-transplant, alpha-beta T cells arose from several hundred expanded graft clones. TCRbeta diversity was high at day 60 in some patients (a result of surviving recipient T cells and thymic progenitors). Among T cells one year after transplant, newly produced cells accounted for most counts and diversity.

The CDR3 extends over 16 amino acids. V was pared by 5 bases and J by 0 bases, with 8 bases of the junction left unmatched. Germline lookup yields CDR1 MDHEN and CDR2 SYDVKM. This clonotype has a count of ten or more. Its cognate antigen is unknown. It was with unique molecular identifiers that the TCRbeta library was prepared. MiXCR, run by TCRdb on the PCR reads, gives a single entry per CDR3 protein. The sample gives roughly 160,000 distinct CDR3 sequences, roughly 10% of which show up once; 13% is in the top ten. This TCR came from a boy between 2 and 15 years old with acute myeloid leukemia, due to receive a stem cell transplant. Here the sequenced sample was PBMCs, taken before TCRalphabeta/CD19-depleted stem cell transplant. The V gene is TRBV28, the J gene TRBJ1-2; TRBD1 matches at 8 bases. CDR3: CASSPGGSGSNYGYTF. DNA of the CDR3: TGTGCCAGCAGTCCAGGGGGCAGTGGATCTAACTATGGCTACACCTTC.